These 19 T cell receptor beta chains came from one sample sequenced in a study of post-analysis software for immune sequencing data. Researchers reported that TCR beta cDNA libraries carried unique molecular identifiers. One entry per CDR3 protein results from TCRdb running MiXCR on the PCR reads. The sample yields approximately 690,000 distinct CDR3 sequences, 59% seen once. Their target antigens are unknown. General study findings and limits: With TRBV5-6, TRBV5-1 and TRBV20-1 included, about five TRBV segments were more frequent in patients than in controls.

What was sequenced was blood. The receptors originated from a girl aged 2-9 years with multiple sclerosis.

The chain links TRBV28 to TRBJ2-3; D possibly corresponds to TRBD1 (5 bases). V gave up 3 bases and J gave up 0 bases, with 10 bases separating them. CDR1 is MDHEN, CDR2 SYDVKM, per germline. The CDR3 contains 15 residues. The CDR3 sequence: CASSFNQGSTDTQYF. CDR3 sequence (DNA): TGTGCCAGCAGTTTCAATCAGGGAAGCACAGATACGCAGTATTTT.

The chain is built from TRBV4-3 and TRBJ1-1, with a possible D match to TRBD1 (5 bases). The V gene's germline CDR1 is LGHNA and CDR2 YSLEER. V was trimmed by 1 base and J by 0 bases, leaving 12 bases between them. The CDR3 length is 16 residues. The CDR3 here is CASSQGTFGMNTEAFF. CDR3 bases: TGCGCCAGCAGCCAAGGGACATTTGGGATGAACACTGAAGCTTTCTTT.

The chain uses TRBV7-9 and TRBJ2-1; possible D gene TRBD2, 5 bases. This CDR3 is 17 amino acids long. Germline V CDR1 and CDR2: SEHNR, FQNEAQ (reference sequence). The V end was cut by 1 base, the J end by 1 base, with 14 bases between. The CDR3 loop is CASSLGPGEGSYNEQFF. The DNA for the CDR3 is TGTGCCAGCAGCTTAGGGCCCGGGGAAGGGTCCTACAATGAGCAGTTCTTC.

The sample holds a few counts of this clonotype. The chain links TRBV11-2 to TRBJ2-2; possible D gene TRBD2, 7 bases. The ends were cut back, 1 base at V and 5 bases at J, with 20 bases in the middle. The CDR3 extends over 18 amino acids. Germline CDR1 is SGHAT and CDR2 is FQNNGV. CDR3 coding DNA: TGTGCCAGCAGCTTAGGAGTGCTCGGGGGAGGGGGAACCGGGGAGCTGTTTTTT. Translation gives CASSLGVLGGGGTGELFF.

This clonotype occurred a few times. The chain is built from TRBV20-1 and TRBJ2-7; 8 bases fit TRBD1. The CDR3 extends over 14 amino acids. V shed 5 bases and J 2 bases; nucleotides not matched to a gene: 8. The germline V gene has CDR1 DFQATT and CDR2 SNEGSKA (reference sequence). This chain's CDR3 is CSARRQGPTYEQYF. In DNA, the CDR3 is TGCAGTGCTCGACGACAGGGGCCCACCTACGAGCAGTACTTC.

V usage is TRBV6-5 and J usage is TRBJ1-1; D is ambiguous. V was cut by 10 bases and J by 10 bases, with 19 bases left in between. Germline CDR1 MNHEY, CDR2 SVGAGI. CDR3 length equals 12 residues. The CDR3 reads CATKQGPVGAFF. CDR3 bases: TGTGCCACCAAGCAAGGCCCCGTGGGAGCTTTCTTT.

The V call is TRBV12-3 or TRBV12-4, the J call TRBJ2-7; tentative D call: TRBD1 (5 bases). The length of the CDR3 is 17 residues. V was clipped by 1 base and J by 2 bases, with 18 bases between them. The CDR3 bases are TGTGCCAGCAGTTTAGGGGGCGGCAGGCGGAGCGCCTACGAGCAGTACTTC. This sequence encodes CASSLGGGRRSAYEQYF.

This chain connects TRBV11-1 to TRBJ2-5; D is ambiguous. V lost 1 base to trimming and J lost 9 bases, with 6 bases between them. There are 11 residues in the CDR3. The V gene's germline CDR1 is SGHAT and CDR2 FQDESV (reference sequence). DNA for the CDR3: TGTGCCAGCAGCTTAGGTGCGGCCCAGTACTTC. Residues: CASSLGAAQYF.

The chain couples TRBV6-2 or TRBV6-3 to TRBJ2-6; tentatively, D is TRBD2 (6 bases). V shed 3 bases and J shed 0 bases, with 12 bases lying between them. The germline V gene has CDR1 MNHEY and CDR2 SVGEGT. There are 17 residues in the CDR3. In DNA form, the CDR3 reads TGTGCCAGCAGTTATCAACGGAGGGGCTCTGGGGCCAACGTCCTGACTTTC. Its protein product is CASSYQRRGSGANVLTF.

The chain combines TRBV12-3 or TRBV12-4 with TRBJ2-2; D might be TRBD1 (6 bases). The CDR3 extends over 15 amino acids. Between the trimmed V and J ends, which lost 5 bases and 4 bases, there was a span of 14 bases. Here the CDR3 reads CASSAYTGSTGELFF. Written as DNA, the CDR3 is TGTGCCAGCAGTGCCTATACAGGGAGCACCGGGGAGCTGTTTTTT.

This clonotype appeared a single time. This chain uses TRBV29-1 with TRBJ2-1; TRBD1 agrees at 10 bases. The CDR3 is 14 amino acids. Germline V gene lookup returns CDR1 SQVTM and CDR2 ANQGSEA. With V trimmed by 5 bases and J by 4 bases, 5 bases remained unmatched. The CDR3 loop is CSVYDRGLYNEQFF. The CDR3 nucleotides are TGCAGCGTTTACGACAGGGGGCTTTACAATGAGCAGTTCTTC.

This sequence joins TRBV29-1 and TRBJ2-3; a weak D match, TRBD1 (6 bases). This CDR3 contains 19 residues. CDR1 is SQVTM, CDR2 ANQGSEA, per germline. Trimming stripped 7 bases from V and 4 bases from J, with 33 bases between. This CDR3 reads CSGLSSPGAQSGAPDTQYF. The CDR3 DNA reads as TGCAGCGGGCTATCCTCCCCCGGGGCGCAATCAGGGGCCCCAGATACGCAGTATTTT.

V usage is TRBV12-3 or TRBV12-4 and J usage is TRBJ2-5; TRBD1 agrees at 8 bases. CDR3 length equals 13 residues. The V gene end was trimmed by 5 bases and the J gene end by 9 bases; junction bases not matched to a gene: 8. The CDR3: CASSPGQGMAQYF. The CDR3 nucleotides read TGTGCCAGCAGTCCAGGACAGGGAATGGCCCAGTACTTC.

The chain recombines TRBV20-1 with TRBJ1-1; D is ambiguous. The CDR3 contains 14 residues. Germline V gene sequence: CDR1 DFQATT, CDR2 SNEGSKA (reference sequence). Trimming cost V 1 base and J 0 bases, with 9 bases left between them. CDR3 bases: TGCAGTGCTAGAGGGGAGTCAATGAACACTGAAGCTTTCTTT. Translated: CSARGESMNTEAFF.

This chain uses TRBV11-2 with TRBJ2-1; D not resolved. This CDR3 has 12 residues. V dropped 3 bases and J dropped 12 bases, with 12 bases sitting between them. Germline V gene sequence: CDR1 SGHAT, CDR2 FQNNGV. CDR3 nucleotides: TGTGCCAGCAGCTTGGCAAGTTACGCGCAGTTCTTC. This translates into CASSLASYAQFF.

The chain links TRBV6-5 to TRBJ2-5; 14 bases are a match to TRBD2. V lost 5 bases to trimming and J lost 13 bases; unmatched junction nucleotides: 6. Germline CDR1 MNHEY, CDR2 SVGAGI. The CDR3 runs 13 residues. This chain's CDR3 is CASSTGLAGVWYF. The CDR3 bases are TGTGCCAGCAGTACGGGACTAGCGGGGGTATGGTACTTC.

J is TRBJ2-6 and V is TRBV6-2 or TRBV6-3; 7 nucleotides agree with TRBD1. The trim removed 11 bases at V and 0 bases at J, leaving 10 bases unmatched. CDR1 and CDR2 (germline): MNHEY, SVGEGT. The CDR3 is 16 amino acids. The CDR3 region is CALGTAPTSGANVLTF. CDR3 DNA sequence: TGTGCCCTGGGGACAGCGCCTACCTCTGGGGCCAACGTCCTGACTTTC.

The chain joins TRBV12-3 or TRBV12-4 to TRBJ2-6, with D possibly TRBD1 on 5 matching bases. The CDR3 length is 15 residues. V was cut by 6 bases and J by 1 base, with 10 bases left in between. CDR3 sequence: CASRPDSSGANVLTF. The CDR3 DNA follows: TGTGCCAGCAGACCCGACAGTTCTGGGGCCAACGTCCTGACTTTC.

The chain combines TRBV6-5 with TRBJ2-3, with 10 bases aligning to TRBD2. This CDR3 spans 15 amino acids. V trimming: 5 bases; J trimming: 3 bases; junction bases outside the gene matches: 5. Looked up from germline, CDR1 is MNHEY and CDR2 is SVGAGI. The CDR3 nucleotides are TGTGCCAGCAGTGCCAGCGGGGGGGTAACAGATACGCAGTATTTT. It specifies CASSASGGVTDTQYF.